This T cell receptor beta chain was identified in a study of cytomegalovirus exposure and HLA in healthy donors. In the PCR, 60 Vbeta and 13 Jbeta primers were used. Sequencing was performed with immunoSEQ multiplex PCR; in TCRdb, only in-frame clones are kept and a portion is missing. This sample yields about 200,000 clones, of which around 82% are seen a single time; around 1.6% belongs to the top ten. The sequence was collected from a man between 35 and 55 years old in good health and CMV-seropositive. The sample consisted of PBMCs.

For the CDR3, the DNA is TGTGCCAGCAGCTTGGATGGCGGGGGCTCCTACGAGCAGTACTTC. Translated: CASSLDGGGSYEQYF. The V gene is TRBV5-4, the J gene TRBJ2-5, with 7 bases that match TRBD2. The end of the DNA is better explained by TRBJ2-7, so the J call may be wrong. From germline, CDR1 is SGHNT and CDR2 YYREEE (reference sequence). This CDR3 is built from 15 residues.